What follows are 21 T cell receptor beta chains derived from one specimen sequenced in a study of blood T cell repertoires in COVID-19. TCRdb's copy holds only in-frame clones and misses some; the assay was immunoSEQ multiplex PCR. The table shows about 400,000 clones, with 88% occurring only once. The sequenced sample consisted of PBMCs or T cells enriched from blood (not recorded which). The source of these receptors is a woman aged 25-40 years with acute COVID-19.

This CDR3 is CATKGSGLNTEAFF. The CDR3 DNA is TGTGCCACCAAGGGGTCCGGTCTGAACACTGAAGCTTTCTTT. V and J are TRBV7-9 and TRBJ1-1; weak D call: TRBD1 (5 bases). Germline V CDR1 and CDR2: SEHNR, FQNEAQ (reference sequence). The CDR3 totals 14 residues. Trimming removed 10 bases at V and 0 bases at J, with 15 bases between.

The V and J genes are TRBV27 and TRBJ2-3; 11 bases agree with TRBD2. Germline CDR1 and CDR2: MNHEY and SMNVEV (reference sequence). This CDR3 is built from 19 residues. With 6 bases clipped from V and 10 bases from J, the junction kept 24 bases outside the gene matches. The CDR3 protein is CASSLLSGGAGTTLYPQYF. CDR3 bases: TGTGCCAGCAGCCTCCTTAGCGGGGGGGCCGGGACGACGCTCTATCCGCAGTATTTT.

The rearrangement uses TRBV5-4 and TRBJ2-1; tentatively, D is TRBD2 (5 bases). The ends were cut back, 4 bases at V and 5 bases at J, with 19 bases in the middle. Germline loops: CDR1 SGHNT, CDR2 YYREEE (reference sequence). This CDR3 has 16 amino acids. CDR3 bases: TGTGCCAGCAGCCCTTGGGTGTCTCCGGAGGACAATGAGCAGTTCTTC. Its protein product is CASSPWVSPEDNEQFF.

This chain links TRBV4-3 with TRBJ2-1; 8 bases fit TRBD1. From germline, CDR1 is LGHNA and CDR2 YSLEER. The J segment lost 3 bases and the V segment lost 3 bases, leaving 10 bases of the junction unmatched. This CDR3 comprises 17 residues. The CDR3 here is CASSQMETGANYNEQFF. The CDR3 nucleotides are TGCGCCAGCAGCCAGATGGAGACAGGGGCTAACTACAATGAGCAGTTCTTC.

The chain uses TRBV5-1 and TRBJ2-7, with D perhaps TRBD2 (5 bases). CDR3 length equals 14 residues. V lost 4 bases and J lost 4, with 15 bases in between. Germline assignment: CDR1 SGHRS and CDR2 YFSETQ. CDR3 DNA: TGCGCCAGCAGCCCCGACGGGGATCTATACGAGCAGTACTTC. Translating it yields CASSPDGDLYEQYF.

The chain joins TRBV7-8 to TRBJ1-4, with 9 bases matching TRBD1. V gave up 4 bases and J gave up 6 bases; unmatched junction bases: 9. This CDR3 contains 16 residues. Germline CDR1 reads SGHVS; CDR2 reads FQNEAQ. The CDR3 loop reads CASSSIFRDRDEKLFF. The CDR3 DNA follows: TGTGCCAGCAGCTCGATATTCCGGGACAGGGATGAAAAACTGTTTTTT.

The CDR3 DNA is TGCGCCAGCGGTATGCCGGGACTAGCCTACGAGCAGTACTTC. Translated, it gives CASGMPGLAYEQYF. The rearrangement links TRBV5-1 to TRBJ2-7, with 8 nucleotides matching TRBD2. With V trimmed by 7 bases and J by 2 bases, 8 bases remained unmatched. The CDR3 consists of 14 residues. Germline values: CDR1 SGHRS, CDR2 YFSETQ.

Worth noting for this clone: Other DNA sequences from this sample encode an identical CDR3 as well. The CDR3 sequence: CASSTGQGNYGYTF. CDR3 in DNA: TGTGCCAGTAGTACCGGACAGGGAAACTATGGCTACACCTTC. The chain employs TRBV19 and TRBJ1-2, with TRBD1 matching over 8 bases. J was trimmed by 2 bases and V by 4 bases; bases with no gene match: 3. The CDR3 sequence is 14 residues long. Germline CDR1 is LNHDA and CDR2 is SQIVND (reference sequence).

Written as DNA, the CDR3 is TGTGCCTGGATGACAAGGAACACCGGGGAGCTGTTTTTT. Translating it yields CAWMTRNTGELFF. The J gene is TRBJ2-2, the V gene TRBV30; D is undetermined. The V gene lost 4 bases and the J gene lost 1 base, with 7 bases spanning the gap. The CDR3 sequence is 13 residues long. Germline V CDR1 and CDR2: GTSNPN, SVGIG (reference sequence). Together with reference TRBV30 and TRBJ2-2, the CDR3 gives the full variable domain: SQTIHQWPATLVQPVGSPLSLECTVEGTSNPNLYWYRQAAGRGLQLLFYSVGIGQISSEVPQNLSASRPQDRQFILSSKKLLLSDSGFYLCAWMTRNTGELFFGEGSRLTVL.

This sequence joins TRBV3-1 (or the pseudogene TRBV3-2) and TRBJ2-1; unclear D gene. This CDR3 has 14 amino acids. V lost 7 bases and J 9 bases, leaving 19 bases between the germline ends. The V gene's germline CDR1 is LGHDT and CDR2 YNNKEL (reference sequence). The DNA for the CDR3 is TGTGCCAGCACAGATCTTTCTAGTATCGGTGAGCAGTTCTTC. Translating it yields CASTDLSSIGEQFF.

This clone occurred once. The J gene is TRBJ2-3, the V gene TRBV5-1; possible D gene TRBD1, 6 bases. This CDR3 has 14 amino acids. V was trimmed by 1 base and J by 5 bases, leaving 11 bases between them. Germline CDR1 is SGHRS and CDR2 is YFSETQ. The CDR3 sequence is CASSLSDSQDTQYF. As DNA, the CDR3 is TGCGCCAGCAGCTTGTCGGACAGTCAAGATACGCAGTATTTT.

This clone was detected a few times. The rearrangement uses TRBV3-1 (or the pseudogene TRBV3-2) and TRBJ2-5; 7 nucleotides line up with TRBD2. With 0 bases clipped from V and 9 bases from J, the junction kept 19 bases outside the gene matches. The CDR3 extends over 18 amino acids. Germline V gene data show CDR1 as LGHDT and CDR2 as YNNKEL (reference sequence). CDR3 amino acids: CASSQDFLETSSVVAQYF. The CDR3 nucleotides are TGTGCCAGCAGCCAAGATTTTCTCGAGACTAGCAGCGTGGTTGCCCAGTACTTC.

The chain is built from TRBV19 and TRBJ1-2, with unresolved D. Germline V gene lookup returns CDR1 LNHDA and CDR2 SQIVND (reference sequence). This CDR3 region has 14 residues. Trimming cost V 6 bases and J 8 bases, with 19 bases left between them. CDR3 region: CASSNPFAARGYTF. The DNA of the CDR3 is TGTGCCAGTAGCAACCCCTTTGCCGCGCGGGGCTACACCTTC. The full variable domain, with the rest looked up from reference TRBV19 and TRBJ1-2, is DGGITQSPKYLFRKEGQNVTLSCEQNLNHDAMYWYRQDPGQGLRLIYYSQIVNDFQKGDIAEGYSVSREKKESFPLTVTSAQKNPTAFYLCASSNPFAARGYTFGSGTRLTVV.

This rearrangement joins TRBV27 to TRBJ1-6; 7 bases map to TRBD1. This CDR3 region has 17 residues. V was pared by 4 bases and J by 8 bases, with 14 bases of the junction left unmatched. In germline, CDR1 is MNHEY, CDR2 SMNVEV (reference sequence). CDR3 nucleotide sequence: TGTGCCAGCAGTTGGACAGGAGGGGGGTTCTTTGATTCACCCCTCCACTTT. Amino acid sequence: CASSWTGGGFFDSPLHF.

Notes on this clone: Other DNA variants within this sample encode the same CDR3. This rearrangement joins TRBV18 to TRBJ2-1, with 10 bases fitting TRBD1. With 3 bases clipped from V and 6 bases from J, the junction kept 2 bases outside the gene matches. The CDR3 runs to 14 residues. Germline V gives CDR1 KGHSH, CDR2 LQKENI. The DNA of the CDR3 is TGTGCCAGCTCACCCGGACAGGGGGGCAATGAGCAGTTCTTC. Translation: CASSPGQGGNEQFF.

This clone has only a few counts. The rearrangement joins TRBV27 to TRBJ1-6; 7 positions match TRBD1. There are 13 residues in the CDR3. Losses at the gene ends were 2 bases for V and 10 bases for J; bases not matched to a gene: 2. Germline-derived CDR1 and CDR2 are MNHEY and SMNVEV (reference sequence). CDR3 sequence reads: CASSLDRVSPLHF. The DNA for the CDR3 is TGTGCCAGCAGTTTAGACAGGGTCTCACCCCTCCACTTT.

In this sample, this clone turned up once. CDR3 bases: TGTGCCAGCAGCTTGCTTCGGGGGGAAGAGACCCAGTACTTC. It specifies CASSLLRGEETQYF. V is TRBV7-2 and J is TRBJ2-5; 7 bases are a match to TRBD2. The CDR3 is made up of 14 amino acids. Germline loops: CDR1 SGHTA, CDR2 FQGNSA. Trimming took 3 bases from V and 3 from J; bases not matched to a gene: 4.

The chain has TRBV19 and TRBJ1-5, with TRBD1 identical over 8 bases. Germline CDR1 is LNHDA and CDR2 is SQIVND (reference sequence). V was clipped by 4 bases and J by 7 bases; unmatched bases: 9. The CDR3 runs 15 residues. CDR3 sequence reads: CASSTLQGVQQPQHF. The CDR3 DNA follows: TGTGCCAGTAGTACTCTACAGGGGGTTCAACAGCCCCAGCATTTT.

The CDR3 is CASSLLSGTSGGLSSYNEQFF. The CDR3 region has the DNA TGCGCCAGCAGCTTGTTGTCCGGGACTAGCGGGGGACTGAGCTCCTACAATGAGCAGTTCTTC. This rearrangement joins TRBV5-1 to TRBJ2-1, with 14 bases that match TRBD2. The CDR3 is made up of 21 amino acids. V gave up 1 base and J gave up 0 bases; unmatched junction bases: 12. Germline V gene sequence: CDR1 SGHRS, CDR2 YFSETQ.

This chain connects TRBV6-5 to TRBJ1-2; TRBD1 matches 7 bases. Germline V gene lookup returns CDR1 MNHEY and CDR2 SVGAGI. With V trimmed by 7 bases and J by 2 bases, 1 base remained unmatched. This CDR3 is 12 amino acids long. CDR3 nucleotide sequence: TGTGCCAGCATGGACAGGAACTATGGCTACACCTTC. It codes for CASMDRNYGYTF.

V usage is TRBV11-2 and J usage is TRBJ2-7; perhaps TRBD2 as D (6 bases). The CDR3 loop spans 16 amino acids. With 5 bases removed from V and 0 bases from J, the gap between germline ends came to 17 bases. Germline V gene lookup returns CDR1 SGHAT and CDR2 FQNNGV. The CDR3 nucleotides are TGTGCCAGCAGCCTACTGGGAGGCCTTAGCTCCTACGAGCAGTACTTC. Protein sequence: CASSLLGGLSSYEQYF.